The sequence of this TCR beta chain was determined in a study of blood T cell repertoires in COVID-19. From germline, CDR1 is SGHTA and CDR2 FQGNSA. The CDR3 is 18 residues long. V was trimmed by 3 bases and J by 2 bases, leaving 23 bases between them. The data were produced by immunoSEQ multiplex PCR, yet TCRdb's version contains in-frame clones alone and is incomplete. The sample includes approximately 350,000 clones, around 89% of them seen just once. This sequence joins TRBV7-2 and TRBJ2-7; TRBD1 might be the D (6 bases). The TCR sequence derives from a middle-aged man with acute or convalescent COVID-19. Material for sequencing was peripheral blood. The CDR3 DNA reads TGTGCCAGCAGCTTCAGGGGATCTGAGGGGACAAAGACCTACGAGCAGTACTTC. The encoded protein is CASSFRGSEGTKTYEQYF.